The T cell receptor (beta chain) under discussion was sequenced for a study of early T cells in non-severe SARS-CoV-2 infection. Study-wide context: RNA in bulk from unsorted whole blood was sequenced, and chains were unpaired.

Trimming removed 0 bases at V and 1 base at J, with 12 bases between. Germline-derived CDR1 and CDR2 are MGHRA and YSYEKL. This CDR3 contains 16 residues. This clonotype was picked up a small number of times. Its antigen is not known. Individual cDNA molecules were tagged with unique molecular identifiers. Using its own MiXCR run on the 5' RACE reads, TCRdb lists one record per CDR3 protein. The sample has about 82,000 distinct CDR3 sequences, about 12% seen once. General study findings and limits: VDJdb matches were skewed toward anti-spike CD8 T cell responses.

This TCR was sampled from an adult who was a healthcare worker with PCR-confirmed SARS-CoV-2 infection or an uninfected control (not recorded which). What was sequenced was whole blood. The V gene is TRBV4-1, the J gene TRBJ1-2; D is uncertain. CDR3 residues: CASSQDTTPVNYGYTF. The CDR3 DNA sequence: TGCGCCAGCAGCCAAGATACCACACCAGTTAACTATGGCTACACCTTC.